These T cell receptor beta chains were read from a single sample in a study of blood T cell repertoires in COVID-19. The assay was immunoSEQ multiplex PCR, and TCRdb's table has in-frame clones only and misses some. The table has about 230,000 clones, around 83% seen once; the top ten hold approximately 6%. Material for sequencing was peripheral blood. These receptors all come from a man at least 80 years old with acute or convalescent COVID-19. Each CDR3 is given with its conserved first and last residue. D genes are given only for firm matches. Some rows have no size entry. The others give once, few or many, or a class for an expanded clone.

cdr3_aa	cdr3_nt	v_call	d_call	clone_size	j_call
CASSFQGAGTEAFF	TGCGCCAGCAGCTTCCAGGGGGCAGGCACTGAAGCTTTCTTT	TRBV5-1	TRBD1	-	TRBJ1-1
CASSPGGGRVGEQFF	TGCGCCAGCAGCCCCGGGGGCGGGAGAGTGGGTGAGCAGTTCTTC	TRBV5-1	-	-	TRBJ2-1
CASSPERGAYEQYF	TGCGCCAGCAGCCCAGAGCGGGGTGCCTACGAGCAGTACTTC	TRBV5-1	TRBD2	-	TRBJ2-7
CASSEARRQHLNTEAFF	TGTGCCAGCAGTGAAGCGAGGAGGCAGCACTTGAACACTGAAGCTTTCTTT	TRBV2	-	-	TRBJ1-1
CASSSRVGGGINEKLFF	TGTGCCAGCAGTAGTAGGGTCGGGGGGGGAATTAATGAAAAACTGTTTTTT	TRBV28	-	-	TRBJ1-4
CASSRDRGNQPQHF	TGTGCCAGCAGTAGGGACAGGGGGAATCAGCCCCAGCATTTT	TRBV6-5	TRBD1	-	TRBJ1-5
CASSLGGTSPYEQYF	TGCGCCAGCAGCTTGGGGGGGACTTCCCCCTACGAGCAGTACTTC	TRBV5-1	-	-	TRBJ2-7
CASSLSRGRSTGELFF	TGCGCCAGCAGCTTGTCACGCGGGAGAAGCACCGGGGAGCTGTTTTTT	TRBV5-1	TRBD2	-	TRBJ2-2
CASSLRAVLSTDTQYF	TGTGCCAGCAGCTTAAGAGCGGTTCTTAGCACAGATACGCAGTATTTT	TRBV7-9	-	-	TRBJ2-3
CASSSSGSGGSFDEQYF	TGCGCCAGCAGCTCGAGCGGGAGCGGTGGGTCATTCGACGAGCAGTACTTC	TRBV4-1	TRBD2	-	TRBJ2-7
CASSVGTVNSPLHF	TGTGCCAGCAGTGTTGGGACAGTGAATTCACCCCTCCACTTT	TRBV2	TRBD1	few	TRBJ1-6
CASSFSGGSTDTQYF	TGTGCCAGCAGCTTTAGCGGGGGTTCCACAGATACGCAGTATTTT	TRBV7-2	TRBD2	-	TRBJ2-3
CASSRQPFYYEQYF	TGTGCCAGCAGTCGACAACCATTTTACTACGAGCAGTACTTC	TRBV6-2/TRBV6-3	-	-	TRBJ2-7
CASGRGASNYGYTF	TGCGCCAGCGGCAGGGGCGCTTCTAACTATGGCTACACCTTC	TRBV5-1	-	-	TRBJ1-2
CASSVPSGTPLQW	TGTGCCAGTAGTGTTCCATCCGGGACTCCCTTGCAGTGG	TRBV19	-	-	TRBJ2-4
CASSLGLAQETQYF	TGTGCCAGCTCTCTCGGACTAGCGCAAGAGACCCAGTACTTC	TRBV18	TRBD2	-	TRBJ2-5
CASSRGLESTGELFF	TGTGCCAGCTCACGTGGACTAGAGTCGACCGGGGAGCTGTTTTTT	TRBV18	TRBD2	-	TRBJ2-2
CASSEGQGASYEQYF	TGCGCCAGCAGCGAGGGACAGGGGGCTTCCTACGAGCAGTACTTC	TRBV5-1	TRBD1	many	TRBJ2-7
CANAAGGHEQYF	TGTGCCAACGCGGCAGGGGGTCACGAGCAGTACTTC	TRBV10-3	TRBD1	once	TRBJ2-7
CATSSFSDTDTQYF	TGTGCCACCAGCTCGTTTAGCGACACAGATACGCAGTATTTT	TRBV24-1	-	-	TRBJ2-3
CASSYSGSGGSYEQYF	TGTGCCAGCAGTTACTCGGGTAGCGGGGGGTCCTACGAGCAGTACTTC	TRBV6-5	TRBD2	-	TRBJ2-7
CASTIMDRHSYGYTF	TGTGCCAGTACCATCATGGACAGGCACAGCTATGGCTACACCTTC	TRBV19	TRBD1	-	TRBJ1-2
CASSFDRGRAGYTF	TGTGCCAGCAGTTTTGACAGGGGGCGGGCTGGCTACACCTTC	TRBV28	TRBD1	-	TRBJ1-2
CASRLKAGGTYNEQFF	TGTGCCAGCAGACTAAAAGCGGGAGGTACCTACAATGAGCAGTTCTTC	TRBV27	TRBD2	-	TRBJ2-1
CASSTDPTGSNQPQHF	TGTGCCAGTAGTACCGACCCGACAGGGAGCAATCAGCCCCAGCATTTT	TRBV19	TRBD1	-	TRBJ1-5
CASSYYGQGGTDTQYF	TGTGCCAGCAGTTACTACGGCCAGGGTGGCACAGATACGCAGTATTTT	TRBV6-5	-	-	TRBJ2-3
CASSLEGGKGNTIYF	TGCGCCAGCAGCTTGGAAGGGGGCAAGGGAAACACCATATATTTT	TRBV5-1	TRBD1	-	TRBJ1-3
CASKYRQGVGGYTF	TGTGCCAGCAAGTACCGGCAGGGGGTGGGAGGCTACACCTTC	TRBV6-6	TRBD1	-	TRBJ1-2
CASSGFAMDTQYF	TGTGCCAGCAGCGGCTTCGCCATGGATACGCAGTATTTT	TRBV7-8	-	-	TRBJ2-3
CASSSGLAGLQETQYF	TGCGCCAGCAGCTCGGGACTAGCGGGGTTACAAGAGACCCAGTACTTC	TRBV5-1	TRBD2	-	TRBJ2-5
CATQGDGNTIYF	TGTGCCACCCAGGGGGACGGAAACACCATATATTTT	TRBV12-3/TRBV12-4	TRBD1	-	TRBJ1-3
CASSQTATNEKLFF	TGTGCCAGCTCCCAGACAGCAACTAATGAAAAACTGTTTTTT	TRBV18	-	few	TRBJ1-4
CASSLTRAGELFF	TGTGCCAGCAGCTTAACCCGGGCAGGGGAACTGTTTTTT	TRBV7-8	-	-	TRBJ1-4
CASSLELANNEQFF	TGTGCCAGCAGCTTAGAACTAGCTAACAATGAGCAGTTCTTC	TRBV7-2	-	-	TRBJ2-1
CASGLGLTKGGASGELFF	TGCGCCAGCGGACTTGGGCTTACTAAAGGGGGCGCGTCCGGGGAGCTGTTTTTT	TRBV5-1	TRBD1	-	TRBJ2-2
CASSWTSGSYEQYF	TGTGCCAGCAGCTGGACTAGCGGCTCCTACGAGCAGTACTTC	TRBV11-1	TRBD2	-	TRBJ2-7
CASSDIDRLPFEQYF	TGTGCCAGCAGCGACATCGACAGATTGCCCTTCGAGCAGTACTTC	TRBV5-6	-	-	TRBJ2-7
CVRSLALTSRDRKNTEAFF	TGTGTCAGAAGCTTAGCGCTAACGTCCCGGGACAGAAAGAACACTGAAGCTTTCTTT	TRBV7-5	-	-	TRBJ1-1
CAISEWAADTQYF	TGTGCCATCAGTGAGTGGGCAGCAGATACGCAGTATTTT	TRBV10-3	-	-	TRBJ2-3
CSASDTGRKAGELFF	TGCAGTGCTAGTGACACCGGGAGGAAGGCCGGGGAGCTGTTTTTT	TRBV20-1	TRBD2	-	TRBJ2-2
CASSLTAGGEQYF	TGTGCCAGCAGCTTAACCGCAGGAGGCGAGCAGTACTTC	TRBV7-3	-	-	TRBJ2-7
CASSESRVRAFF	TGTGCCAGCAGTGAAAGCAGGGTACGGGCTTTCTTT	TRBV2	-	-	TRBJ1-1
CASMASGRVNTGELFF	TGTGCCAGTATGGCTAGCGGGAGGGTTAACACCGGGGAGCTGTTTTTT	TRBV19	TRBD2	-	TRBJ2-2
CASGQGLGDYEQYF	TGTGCCAGTGGACAGGGGCTCGGGGACTACGAGCAGTACTTC	TRBV27	TRBD1	-	TRBJ2-7
CASSESPLTGQYF	TGTGCCAGCAGTGAGAGTCCGCTTACAGGGCAGTACTTC	TRBV6-4	-	-	TRBJ2-7
CASSLVQPDEQYF	TGTGCCAGCAGCTTGGTACAGCCCGACGAGCAGTACTTC	TRBV7-9	-	few	TRBJ2-7
CASSLDLYSPLHF	TGTGCCAGCAGCTTGGACTTATACTCACCCCTCCACTTT	TRBV7-9	-	few	TRBJ1-6
CAYGAVGTGNSPLHF	TGTGCCTACGGGGCTGTCGGGACAGGCAATTCACCCCTCCACTTT	TRBV30	TRBD1	-	TRBJ1-6
CASRNPGYNEQFF	TGTGCCAGCAGGAACCCGGGGTACAATGAGCAGTTCTTC	TRBV6-5	-	-	TRBJ2-1
CATSLKGSDRGYTGELFF	TGTGCCACCAGCTTAAAAGGTAGCGACAGGGGTTACACCGGGGAGCTGTTTTTT	TRBV15	TRBD1	few	TRBJ2-2
CASNQGGQGYNEQFF	TGTGCCAGCAACCAAGGGGGACAGGGCTACAATGAGCAGTTCTTC	TRBV7-2	TRBD1	-	TRBJ2-1
CASSIVRTGNRGYTF	TGTGCCAGTAGTATAGTCCGGACAGGGAATCGTGGCTACACCTTC	TRBV19	TRBD1	-	TRBJ1-2